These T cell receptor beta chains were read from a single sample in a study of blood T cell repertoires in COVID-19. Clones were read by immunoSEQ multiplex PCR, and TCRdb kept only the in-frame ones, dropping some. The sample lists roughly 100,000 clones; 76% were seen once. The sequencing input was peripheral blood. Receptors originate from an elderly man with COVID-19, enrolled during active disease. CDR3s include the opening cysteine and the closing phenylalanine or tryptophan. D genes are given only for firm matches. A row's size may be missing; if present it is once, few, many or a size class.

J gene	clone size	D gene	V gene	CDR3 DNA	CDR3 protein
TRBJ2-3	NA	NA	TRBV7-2	TGTGCCAGCAGCCGAAAGACCGACTCCTCGCAGTATTTT	CASSRKTDSSQYF
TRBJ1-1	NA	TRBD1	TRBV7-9	TGTGCCAGCAGCCGCTTCGGACAGGGCACTGAAGCTTTCTTT	CASSRFGQGTEAFF
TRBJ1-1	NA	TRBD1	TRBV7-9	TGTGCCAGCAGCTGGACAGGGCAGAACACTGAAGCTTTCTTT	CASSWTGQNTEAFF
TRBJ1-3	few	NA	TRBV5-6	TGTGCCAGCAGCTTGTATGCTAACTCTGGAAACACCATATATTTT	CASSLYANSGNTIYF
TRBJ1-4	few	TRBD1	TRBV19	TGTGCCAGTAGTATAGGGACAGGGATGCACGAAAAACTGTTTTTT	CASSIGTGMHEKLFF
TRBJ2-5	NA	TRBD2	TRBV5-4	TGTGCCAGCAGCAAACGACTAGCGGGAGATGAGACCCAGTACTTC	CASSKRLAGDETQYF
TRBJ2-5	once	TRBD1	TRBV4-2	TGTGCCAGCAGCCTGTCCGGACAGGGAAAAGAGACCCAGTACTTC	CASSLSGQGKETQYF
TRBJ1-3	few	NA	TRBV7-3	TGTGCCAGCAGCCTAAACCCTCAGGGAACTGGAAACACCATATATTTT	CASSLNPQGTGNTIYF
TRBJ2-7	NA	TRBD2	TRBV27	TGTGCCAGCAGTTTCGGGACTAAGAACTACGAGCAGTACTTC	CASSFGTKNYEQYF
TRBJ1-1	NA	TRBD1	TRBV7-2	TGTGCCAGCAGTTATGACAGGGCGAACACTGAAGCTTTCTTT	CASSYDRANTEAFF
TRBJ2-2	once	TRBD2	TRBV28	TGTGCCAGCAGTTTATCGGCGGGGGGCACCGGGGAGCTGTTTTTT	CASSLSAGGTGELFF
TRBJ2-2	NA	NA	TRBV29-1	TGCAGCGTTGAAGGGTTAACAGGGAGTCTCACCGGGGAGCTGTTTTTT	CSVEGLTGSLTGELFF
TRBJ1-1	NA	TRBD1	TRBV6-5	TGTGCCAGCAGTTACTCGGCAGGGGGCCTTGGAACTGAAGCTTTCTTT	CASSYSAGGLGTEAFF
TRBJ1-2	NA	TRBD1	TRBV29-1	TGCAGCGTTGAGGACAGGGGGTACGATGGCTACACCTTC	CSVEDRGYDGYTF
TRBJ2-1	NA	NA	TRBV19	TGTGCCACTCGTCTGAGCTCCTACAATGAGCAGTTCTTC	CATRLSSYNEQFF
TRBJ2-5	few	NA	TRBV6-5	TGTGCCAGCATAGGGGTCCAAGAGACCCAGTACTTC	CASIGVQETQYF
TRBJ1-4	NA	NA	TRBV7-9	TGTGCCAGCAGCTTAATACCTCCCAGGGACACCGAAGATGAAAAACTGTTTTTT	CASSLIPPRDTEDEKLFF
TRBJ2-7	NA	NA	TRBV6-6	TGTGCCAGCAGTTATCAGGGCGAGCAGTACTTC	CASSYQGEQYF
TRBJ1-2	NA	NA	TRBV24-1	TGTGCCACCAGTGGTCATTCTAACTATGGCTACACCTTC	CATSGHSNYGYTF
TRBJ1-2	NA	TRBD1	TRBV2	TGTGCCAGCAGTGAAGAAGGACAGGGGGCGAGGGACACCTTC	CASSEEGQGARDTF
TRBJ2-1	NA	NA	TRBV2	TGTGCCAGCATACGGGACTCATACAATGAGCAGTTCTTC	CASIRDSYNEQFF
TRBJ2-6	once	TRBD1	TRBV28	TGTGCCAGCGAGAAGGGGACAGGAAAGTCTGGGGCCAACGTCCTGACTTTC	CASEKGTGKSGANVLTF
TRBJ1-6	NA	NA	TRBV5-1	TGCGCCAGCAGCTTCTCAGGGGAAGGCTCACCCCTCCACTTT	CASSFSGEGSPLHF
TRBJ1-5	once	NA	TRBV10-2	TGCGCCAGCACTCAGGGGCTCAATCAGCCCCAGCATTTT	CASTQGLNQPQHF
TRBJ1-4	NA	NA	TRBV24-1	TGTGCCACCAGTGAAGCGGGGACGGAGGAAGAAAAACTGTTTTTT	CATSEAGTEEEKLFF
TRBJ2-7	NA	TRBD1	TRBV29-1	TGCAGCGTTATCGGACAGGGCTACGAGCAGTACTTC	CSVIGQGYEQYF
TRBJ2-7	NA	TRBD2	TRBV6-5	TGTGCCATGCGAGCTAGCGGGCCCTCCTACGAGCAGTACTTC	CAMRASGPSYEQYF